This TCR beta chain originates from a study of blood T cell repertoires in COVID-19. Clinical histories supplied by participants themselves formed the basis of cohort assignment. The authors' processing: Amplification of reference gene primers provided the estimated nucleated cell counts. Sequenced by immunoSEQ multiplex PCR; TCRdb stores in-frame clones only, minus some. V, J and clone size are taken as reported in that table, and D and trimming were inferred from the DNA itself. The profile shows about 200,000 clones, around 90% of them singletons. The CDR3 totals 14 residues. V dropped 6 bases and J dropped 1 base, with 12 bases sitting between them. Germline CDR1 and CDR2: SGHTA and FQGTGA.

The source is a woman between 18 and 29 years old who had recovered from COVID-19. The rearrangement joins TRBV7-3 to TRBJ1-1; D possibly corresponds to TRBD1 (5 bases). The sequencing sample was made of PBMCs or T cells enriched from blood (not recorded which). CDR3 sequence: CASSSGHQNTEAFF. The CDR3 nucleotides are TGTGCCAGCAGTTCCGGACACCAGAACACTGAAGCTTTCTTT.